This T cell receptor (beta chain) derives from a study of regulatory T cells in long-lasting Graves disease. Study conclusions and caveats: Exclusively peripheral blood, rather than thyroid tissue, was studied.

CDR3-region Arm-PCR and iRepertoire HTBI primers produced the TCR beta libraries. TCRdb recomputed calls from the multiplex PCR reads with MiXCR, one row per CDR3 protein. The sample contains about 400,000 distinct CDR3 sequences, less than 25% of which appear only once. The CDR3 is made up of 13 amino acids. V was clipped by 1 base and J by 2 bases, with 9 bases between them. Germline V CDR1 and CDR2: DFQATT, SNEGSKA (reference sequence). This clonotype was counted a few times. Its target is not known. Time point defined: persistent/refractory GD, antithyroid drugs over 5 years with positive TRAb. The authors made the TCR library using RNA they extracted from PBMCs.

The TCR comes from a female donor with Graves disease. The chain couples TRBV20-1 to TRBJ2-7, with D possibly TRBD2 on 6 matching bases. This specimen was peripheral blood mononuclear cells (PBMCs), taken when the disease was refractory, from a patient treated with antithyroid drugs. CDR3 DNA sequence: TGCAGTGCTAGAGTAGTAGCGGCCTACGAGCAGTACTTC. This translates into CSARVVAAYEQYF.